This T cell receptor beta chain was profiled in a study of T cells after posttransplantation cyclophosphamide. Notes on the study in general: Donor-recipient repertoire similarity was low at 1-2 months, rising over year one. After PTCy, TRB diversity resembled that of CNI/methotrexate controls. Tissue-infiltrating T cells from skin or gut overlapped little with blood T cells.

TCRdb's copy holds only in-frame clones and misses some; the assay was immunoSEQ multiplex PCR. The data contain about 21,000 clones, about 86% of them seen just once; the ten biggest clones take up 2% to 2.5%. V shed 2 bases, J shed 7 bases, and the junction held 9 bases outside the gene matches. This CDR3 contains 16 residues. The V gene's germline CDR1 is SGHTA and CDR2 FQGTGA. Methotrexate plus calcineurin inhibitor accompanied controls' myeloablative marrow transplants; sampling was 1 year later. Worth noting for this clone: Its matching antigen is unknown.

This receptor was identified in a female patient between 25 and 45 years old who received an allogeneic stem cell transplant from an unrelated donor, was CMV-positive, and had acute and chronic GVHD. Some T cells may be transferred from the graft donor. This chain connects TRBV7-3 to TRBJ2-1; 9 bases match TRBD2. The sample here was PBMCs, taken 362 days after allogeneic stem cell transplant with calcineurin inhibitor and methotrexate. The CDR3 is CASSLAGGLRSNEQFF. DNA of the CDR3: TGTGCCAGCAGCTTAGCGGGGGGGCTTCGGTCTAATGAGCAGTTCTTC.